This T cell receptor beta chain was identified during a study of patients and donors after allogeneic stem cell transplantation. From the RT-PCR reads, TCRdb called clonotypes with MiXCR, one entry per CDR3 protein. The sample has some 880,000 distinct CDR3 sequences; 18% are singletons. Trimming cost V 5 bases and J 4 bases, with 15 bases left between them. Germline CDR1 and CDR2: DFQATT and SNEGSKA (reference sequence). The CDR3 has 14 residues. This clonotype was detected only a few times. V is TRBV20-1 and J is TRBJ1-3; no firm D call. The source material was blood, either unsorted or a sorted T cell fraction (not recorded which). The receptor was derived from a human donor who was either an allogeneic HSCT recipient or a stem cell or donor lymphocyte infusion donor (not recorded which). It is not recorded whose cells these are; they may come from a transplant donor. The CDR3 DNA follows: TGCAGTGCTGTTATGATCGTGGGCGGAAACACCATATATTTT. Translating gives CSAVMIVGGNTIYF.